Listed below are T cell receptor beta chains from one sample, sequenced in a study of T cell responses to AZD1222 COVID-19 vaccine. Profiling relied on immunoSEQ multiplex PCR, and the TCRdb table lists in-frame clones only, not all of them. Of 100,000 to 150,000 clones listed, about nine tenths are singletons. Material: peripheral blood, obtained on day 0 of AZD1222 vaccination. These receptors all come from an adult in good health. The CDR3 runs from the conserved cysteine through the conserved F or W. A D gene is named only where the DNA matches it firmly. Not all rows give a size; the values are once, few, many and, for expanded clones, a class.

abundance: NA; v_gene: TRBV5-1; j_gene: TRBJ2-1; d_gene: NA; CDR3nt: TGCGCCAGCAGCCAACCCCGTATAACACAGGGAGTGGGGTACAATGAGCAGTTCTTC; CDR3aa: CASSQPRITQGVGYNEQFF
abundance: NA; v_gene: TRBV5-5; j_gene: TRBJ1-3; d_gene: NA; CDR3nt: TGTGCCAGCAGCCCGGGCTTCGGAAACACCATATATTTT; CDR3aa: CASSPGFGNTIYF
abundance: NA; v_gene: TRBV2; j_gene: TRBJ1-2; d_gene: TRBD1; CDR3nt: TGTGCCAGCAGTGGTACAGGGGGTTATGGCTACACCTTC; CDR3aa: CASSGTGGYGYTF
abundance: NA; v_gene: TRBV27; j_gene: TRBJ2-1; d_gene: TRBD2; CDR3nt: TGTGCCAGCAGTCCCCGCGCGGGGGGCAATGAGCAGTTCTTC; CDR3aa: CASSPRAGGNEQFF
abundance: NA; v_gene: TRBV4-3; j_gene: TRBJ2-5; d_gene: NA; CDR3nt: TGCGCCAGCAGCCAAGTTCTAGGGTCAGACAATACTAACAAGAGAACCCAGTACTTC; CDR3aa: CASSQVLGSDNTNKRTQYF
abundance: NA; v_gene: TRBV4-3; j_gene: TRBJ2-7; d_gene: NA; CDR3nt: TGCGCCAGCAGCCAGACGACAGGAACCGCCTACGAGCAGTACTTC; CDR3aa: CASSQTTGTAYEQYF
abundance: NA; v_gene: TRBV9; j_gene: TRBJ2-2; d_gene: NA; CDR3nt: TGTGCCAGCAGCGTAGAACTAACCGGGGAGCTGTTTTTT; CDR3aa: CASSVELTGELFF
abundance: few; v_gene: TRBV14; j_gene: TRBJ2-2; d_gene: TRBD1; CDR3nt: TGTGCCAGCAGCCCTCTGGGACAGGGGAACACCGGGGAGCTGTTTTTT; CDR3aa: CASSPLGQGNTGELFF
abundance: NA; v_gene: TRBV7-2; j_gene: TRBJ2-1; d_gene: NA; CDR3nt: TGTGCCAGCAGCTTAGCTGTAAGTTTCCATGAGCAGTTCTTC; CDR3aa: CASSLAVSFHEQFF
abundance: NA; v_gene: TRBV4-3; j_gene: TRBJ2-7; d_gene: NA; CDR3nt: TGCGCCAGCAGCCAAGGCAGGGATCACTACGAGCAGTACTTC; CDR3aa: CASSQGRDHYEQYF
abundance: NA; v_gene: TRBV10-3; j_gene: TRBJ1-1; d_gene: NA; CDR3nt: TGTGCCATCAGTGATTCGGGTCTCGATACCCAAGCTTTCTTT; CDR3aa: CAISDSGLDTQAFF
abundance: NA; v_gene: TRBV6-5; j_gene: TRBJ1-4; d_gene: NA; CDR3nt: TGTGCCAGCAGTTACCAGACACGAGAAAAACTGTTTTTT; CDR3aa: CASSYQTREKLFF
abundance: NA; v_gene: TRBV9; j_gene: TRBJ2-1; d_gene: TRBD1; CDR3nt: TGTGCCAGCAGCGTAGAAGGGGGCCGATACAATGAGCAGTTCTTC; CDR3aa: CASSVEGGRYNEQFF
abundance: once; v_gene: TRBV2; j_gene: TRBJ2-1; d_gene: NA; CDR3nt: TGTGCCAGCACGAAGAGCCGGGACTTCTACAATGAGCAGTTCTTC; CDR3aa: CASTKSRDFYNEQFF
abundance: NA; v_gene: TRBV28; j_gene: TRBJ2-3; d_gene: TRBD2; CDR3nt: TGTGCCAGCAACCGACTAGCGGGGGGGCTAGATACGCAGTATTTT; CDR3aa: CASNRLAGGLDTQYF
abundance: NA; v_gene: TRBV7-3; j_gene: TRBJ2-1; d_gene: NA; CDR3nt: TGTGCCAGCAGCGCGGGACCCGGGCGAGATGAGCAGTTCTTC; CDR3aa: CASSAGPGRDEQFF
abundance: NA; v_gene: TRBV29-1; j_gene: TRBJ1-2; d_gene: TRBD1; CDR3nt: TGCAGCGTTGCGGGACAGGGGGATGGCTACACCTTC; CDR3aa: CSVAGQGDGYTF
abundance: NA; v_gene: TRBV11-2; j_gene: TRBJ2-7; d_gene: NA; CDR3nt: TGTGCCAGCAGCTTACTATCATCCTACGAGCAGTACTTC; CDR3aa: CASSLLSSYEQYF
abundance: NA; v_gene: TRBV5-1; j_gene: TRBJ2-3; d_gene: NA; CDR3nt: TGCGCCAGCAGCTTGGGACAGACCTCACCCACAGATACGCAGTATTTT; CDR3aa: CASSLGQTSPTDTQYF
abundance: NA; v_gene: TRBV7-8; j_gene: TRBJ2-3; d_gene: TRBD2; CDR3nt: TGTGCCAGCAGCACTGGACTAGCGCTCACAGATACGCAGTATTTT; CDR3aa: CASSTGLALTDTQYF
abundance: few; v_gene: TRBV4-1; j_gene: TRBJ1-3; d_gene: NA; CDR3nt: TGCGCCAGCAGCCAAGCGCCCTTCTCTGGAAACACCATATATTTT; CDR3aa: CASSQAPFSGNTIYF
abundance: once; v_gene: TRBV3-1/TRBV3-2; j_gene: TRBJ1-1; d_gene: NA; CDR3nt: TGTGCCAGCAGCCAAGCCCGGGCCCAGGGAGCTTTCTTT; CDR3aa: CASSQARAQGAFF
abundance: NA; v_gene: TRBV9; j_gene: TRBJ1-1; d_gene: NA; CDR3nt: TGTGCCAGCAGCGTAATGGGGGGCATGAACACTGAAGCTTTCTTT; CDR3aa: CASSVMGGMNTEAFF
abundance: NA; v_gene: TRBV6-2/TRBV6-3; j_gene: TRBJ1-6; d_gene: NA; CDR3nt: TGTGCCAGCAGTTCTAATTCACCCCTCCACTTT; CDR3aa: CASSSNSPLHF
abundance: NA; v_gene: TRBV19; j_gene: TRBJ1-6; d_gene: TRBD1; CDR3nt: TGTGCCAGTAGTATCAGCCGGGACAGTCTGCGTGCACCCCTCCACTTT; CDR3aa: CASSISRDSLRAPLHF
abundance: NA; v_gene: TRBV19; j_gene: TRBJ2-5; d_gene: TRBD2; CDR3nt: TGTGCCAGTAGTATTACCGGGACTAGCGAAGAGACCCAGTACTTC; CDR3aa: CASSITGTSEETQYF
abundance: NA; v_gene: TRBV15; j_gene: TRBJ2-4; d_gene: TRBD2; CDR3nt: TGTGCCACCAGCAGAGATAGTCAGAGGTACCGACTAGCGGGGGGGCCCAACATTCAGTACTTC; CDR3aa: CATSRDSQRYRLAGGPNIQYF
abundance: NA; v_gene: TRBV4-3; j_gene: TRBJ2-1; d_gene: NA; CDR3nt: TGCGCCAGCAGCCAAGTAGGGGGAACCTCCTACAATGAGCAGTTCTTC; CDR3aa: CASSQVGGTSYNEQFF
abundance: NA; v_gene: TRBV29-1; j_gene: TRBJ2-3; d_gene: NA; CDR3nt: TGCAGCGTTGATGATGTTCTGGGTCCAGATACGCAGTATTTT; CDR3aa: CSVDDVLGPDTQYF
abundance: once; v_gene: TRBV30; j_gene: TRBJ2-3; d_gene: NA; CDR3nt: TGTGCCTGGAGAAGGACAAGCACAGATACGCAGTATTTT; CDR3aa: CAWRRTSTDTQYF
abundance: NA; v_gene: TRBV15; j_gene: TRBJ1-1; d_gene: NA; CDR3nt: TGTGCCACCAGCAGAGACCGGGGGTTATTGAACACTGAAGCTTTCTTT; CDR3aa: CATSRDRGLLNTEAFF
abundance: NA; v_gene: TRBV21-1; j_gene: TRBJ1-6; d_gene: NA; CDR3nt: TGTCCCCGCCGCCCCCCCGGACTGGGGGGCCCACCCCTCCACTTT; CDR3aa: CPRRPPGLGGPPLHF
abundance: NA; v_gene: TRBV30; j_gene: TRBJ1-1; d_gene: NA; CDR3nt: TGTGCCTGGAGTGTCGGCCAGCCCATGAACACTGAAGCTTTCTTT; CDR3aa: CAWSVGQPMNTEAFF
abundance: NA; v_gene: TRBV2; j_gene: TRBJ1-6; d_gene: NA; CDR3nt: TGTGCCAGCAGTCGTTACTCCTATAATTCACCCCTCCACTTT; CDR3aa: CASSRYSYNSPLHF
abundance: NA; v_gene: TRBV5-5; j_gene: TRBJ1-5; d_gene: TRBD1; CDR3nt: TGTGCCAGCAGCTTGGAACAGGGGGCATGGCAGCCCCAGCATTTT; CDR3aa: CASSLEQGAWQPQHF
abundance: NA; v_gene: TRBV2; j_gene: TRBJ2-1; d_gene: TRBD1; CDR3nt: TGTGCCAGGGGCTCGGGGACAGGGCTCTACAATGAGCAGTTCTTC; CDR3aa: CARGSGTGLYNEQFF
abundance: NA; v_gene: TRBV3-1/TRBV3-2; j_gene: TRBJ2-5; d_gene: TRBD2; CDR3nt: TGTGCCAGCAGCCAGGGGACTAGCGGGGAAGAGACCCAGTACTTC; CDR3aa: CASSQGTSGEETQYF
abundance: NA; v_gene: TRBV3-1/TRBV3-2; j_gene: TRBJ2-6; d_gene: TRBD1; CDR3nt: TGTGCCAGCAGCCTTAACCGGGACAGGGGAGGTGGGGCCAACGTCCTGACTTTC; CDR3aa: CASSLNRDRGGGANVLTF
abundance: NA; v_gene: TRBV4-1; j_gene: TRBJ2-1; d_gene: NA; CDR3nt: TGCGCCAGCAGCCAAGGGGGCGGGGCGAACAATGAGCAGTTCTTC; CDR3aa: CASSQGGGANNEQFF
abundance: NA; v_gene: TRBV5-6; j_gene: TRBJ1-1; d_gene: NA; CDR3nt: TGTGCCAGCAGCTTGCCCGGGATAATGAACACTGAAGCTTTCTTT; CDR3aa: CASSLPGIMNTEAFF
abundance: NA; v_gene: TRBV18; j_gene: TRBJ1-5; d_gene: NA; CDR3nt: TGTGCCAGCTCACCAGGGTTGGATCAGCCCCAGCATTTT; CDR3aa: CASSPGLDQPQHF
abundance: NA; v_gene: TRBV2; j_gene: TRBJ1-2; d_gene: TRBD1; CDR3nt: TGTGCCAGCAGTGAAGCGCGGGACAGGGTCTATGGCTACACCTTC; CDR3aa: CASSEARDRVYGYTF
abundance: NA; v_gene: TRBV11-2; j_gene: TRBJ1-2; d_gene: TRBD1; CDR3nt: TGTGCCAGCAGCTTAGCCGGGACAGGGGCCGGCTACACCTTC; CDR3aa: CASSLAGTGAGYTF
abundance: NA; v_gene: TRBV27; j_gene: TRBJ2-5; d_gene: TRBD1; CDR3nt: TGTGCCAGCAGCCAGGACAGGTTCAGGGAGACCCAGTACTTC; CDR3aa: CASSQDRFRETQYF
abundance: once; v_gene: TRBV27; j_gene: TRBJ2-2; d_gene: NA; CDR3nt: TGTGCCGCTGGGCGTCGGAGCGAAACCGGGGAGCTGTTTTTT; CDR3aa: CAAGRRSETGELFF
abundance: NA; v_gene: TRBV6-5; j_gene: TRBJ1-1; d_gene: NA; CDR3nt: TGTGCCAGCAGTTACCCTGCGAGCAGGGAGGCTTTCTTT; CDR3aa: CASSYPASREAFF
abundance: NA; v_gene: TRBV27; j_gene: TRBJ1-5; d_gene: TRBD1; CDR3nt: TGTGCCAGCAGTCCCCGGGACAGACCCAATCAGCCCCAGCATTTT; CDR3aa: CASSPRDRPNQPQHF
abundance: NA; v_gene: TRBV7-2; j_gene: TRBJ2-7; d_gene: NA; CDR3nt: TGTGCCAGCAGCTTAGCCACCTACGAGCAGTACTTC; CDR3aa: CASSLATYEQYF
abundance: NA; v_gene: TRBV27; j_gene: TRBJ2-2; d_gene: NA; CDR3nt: TGTGCCAGCAGTTTACAAGGGGCTTTTCAGGGCGGGGAGCTGTTTTTT; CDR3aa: CASSLQGAFQGGELFF
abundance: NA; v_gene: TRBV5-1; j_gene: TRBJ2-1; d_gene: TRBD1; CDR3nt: TGCGCCAGCAGCTCCCCAGTCGACAGGGCCTCCCTCTACAATGAGCAGTTCTTC; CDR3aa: CASSSPVDRASLYNEQFF
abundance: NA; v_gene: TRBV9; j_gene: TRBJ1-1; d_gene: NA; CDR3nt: TGTGCCAGCAGCCTCTGGGAGAACACTGAAGCTTTCTTT; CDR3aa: CASSLWENTEAFF
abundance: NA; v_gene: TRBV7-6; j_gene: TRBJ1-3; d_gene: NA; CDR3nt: TGTGCCAGCAGCTTAGAGGGCCCCCTCTCTGGAAACACCATATATTTT; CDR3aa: CASSLEGPLSGNTIYF
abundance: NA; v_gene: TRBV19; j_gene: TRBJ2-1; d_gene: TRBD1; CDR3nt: TGTGCCAGTAGTATTATGAGGGGGCTGTACAATGAGCAGTTCTTC; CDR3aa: CASSIMRGLYNEQFF
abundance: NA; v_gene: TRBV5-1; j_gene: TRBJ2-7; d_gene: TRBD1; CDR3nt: TGCGCCAGCAGCATAGACAGGGGATGGGGGCAGTACTTC; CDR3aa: CASSIDRGWGQYF
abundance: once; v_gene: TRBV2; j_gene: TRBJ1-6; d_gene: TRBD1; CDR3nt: TGTGCCAGCAGTGAAACTGGACAGGGAAATTCACCCCTCCACTTT; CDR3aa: CASSETGQGNSPLHF
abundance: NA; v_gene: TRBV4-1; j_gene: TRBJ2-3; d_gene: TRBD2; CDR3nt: TGCGCCAGCAGCCCCCACTCTTGGACTAGCGGGGGCCCCACAGATACGCAGTATTTT; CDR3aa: CASSPHSWTSGGPTDTQYF
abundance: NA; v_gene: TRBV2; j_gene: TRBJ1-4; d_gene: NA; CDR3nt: TGTGCCAGCACCCGACGAGGGGCGGGTGAAAAACTGTTTTTT; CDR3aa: CASTRRGAGEKLFF